This T cell receptor beta chain was captured by sequencing in a study of PD-L1 blockade in urothelial cancer. The overall study: Peripheral blood specimens exhibited a median yield of approximately 150,000 T cells.

Time point given: pretreatment peripheral blood. Every PCR got spiked synthetic TCR analog templates. Profiled with immunoSEQ multiplex PCR; TCRdb holds only in-frame clones, not every one. This repertoire shows approximately 19,000 clones, approximately 91% found once; its top ten account for 12%. This specimen was PBMCs, taken around atezolizumab (anti-PD-L1) treatment. The receptor was isolated from a man aged 65 to 85 with urothelial cancer.

The CDR3 DNA reads TGCGCCAGCAGCTTGGGCAGGGCCGACACTGAAGCTTTCTTT. It translates to CASSLGRADTEAFF. The chain couples TRBV5-1 to TRBJ1-1; TRBD1 is a possible D gene (5 bases). CDR1 and CDR2 from the germline V gene are SGHRS and YFSETQ. The CDR3 length is 14 residues. Trimming cost V 0 bases and J 3 bases, with 9 bases left between them. Supplemented by reference TRBV5-1 and TRBJ1-1, the full variable domain reads KAGVTQTPRYLIKTRGQQVTLSCSPISGHRSVSWYQQTPGQGLQFLFEYFSETQRNKGNFPGRFSGRQFSNSRSEMNVSTLELGDSALYLCASSLGRADTEAFFGQGTRLTVV.